One and the same sample provided the 29 T cell receptor beta chains below, sequenced in a study of cytomegalovirus exposure and HLA in healthy donors. Primers included in the PCR were 60 Vbeta and 13 Jbeta primers. Data came from immunoSEQ multiplex PCR; TCRdb stores just in-frame clones and leaves some out. The profile shows 100,000 to 150,000 clones, 70% to 85% of them singletons. Specimen: PBMCs. The receptors stem from a female donor in good health and CMV-seronegative.

This chain joins TRBV6-4 and TRBJ2-1; 7 bases line up with TRBD2. Germline assignment: CDR1 MRHNA and CDR2 SNTAGT. V was pared by 0 bases and J by 6 bases, with 5 bases of the junction left unmatched. The CDR3 loop spans 15 amino acids. As DNA, the CDR3 is TGTGCCAGCAGTGACTCTACTAGCGACCTCAATGAGCAGTTCTTC. It yields the protein CASSDSTSDLNEQFF.

The gene calls are TRBV6-5 and TRBJ1-1; D unresolved. V lost 8 bases to trimming and J lost 5 bases, with 18 bases between them. The CDR3 length is 14 residues. The germline V gene encodes CDR1 MNHEY and CDR2 SVGAGI. This chain's CDR3 is CASFSEGWYTEAFF. As DNA, the CDR3 is TGTGCCAGCTTTTCAGAGGGATGGTATACTGAAGCTTTCTTT.

The V gene is TRBV4-3, the J gene TRBJ1-2; 10 bases match TRBD1. Germline V gene lookup returns CDR1 LGHNA and CDR2 YSLEER. The V gene end was trimmed by 0 bases and the J gene end by 2 bases; junction bases not matched to a gene: 3. The CDR3 is 16 residues long. Here the CDR3 reads CASSQERQGANYGYTF. CDR3 DNA: TGCGCCAGCAGCCAAGAGAGACAGGGGGCCAACTATGGCTACACCTTC.

The sample holds one count of this clone. This chain uses TRBV7-2 with TRBJ2-3; 7 bases line up with TRBD2. The CDR3 is made up of 15 amino acids. Germline V gene lookup returns CDR1 SGHTA and CDR2 FQGNSA. Losses at the gene ends were 7 bases for V and 0 bases for J; bases not matched to a gene: 7. As DNA, the CDR3 is TGTGCCAGCACTCCCGGGAGGCCTAGCACAGATACGCAGTATTTT. Amino acid sequence: CASTPGRPSTDTQYF.

The chain uses TRBV7-3 and TRBJ1-2; D is perhaps TRBD1 (5 bases). The germline gives CDR1 SGHTA, CDR2 FQGTGA. The CDR3 runs 13 residues. The V end lost 4 bases, the J end lost 6 bases, and 12 bases lay between the germline ends. CDR3 sequence reads: CASSSSRANGYTF. In nucleotides, the CDR3 is TGTGCCAGCAGCTCCTCCAGGGCTAATGGCTACACCTTC.

This chain uses TRBV6-1 with TRBJ2-2, with TRBD1 matching 9 bases. CDR1 MNHNS and CDR2 SASEGT come from the germline V gene. V shed 7 bases and J 7 bases; nucleotides not matched to a gene: 10. CDR3 size: 15 residues. CDR3 sequence: CASMSGQGFVGELFF. For the CDR3, the DNA is TGTGCCAGCATGAGTGGACAGGGGTTCGTCGGGGAGCTGTTTTTT.

The V gene is TRBV7-2, the J gene TRBJ2-3; D remains unclear. Germline V gene lookup returns CDR1 SGHTA and CDR2 FQGNSA. CDR3 length: 13 residues. Trimming took off 0 bases at V and 5 bases at J, with 6 bases between the two ends. The CDR3 bases are TGTGCCAGCAGCTTAGCCTACGGAGATACGCAGTATTTT. This encodes CASSLAYGDTQYF.

The V gene is TRBV27, the J gene TRBJ2-5; possible D gene TRBD1, 6 bases. V was trimmed by 0 bases and J by 5 bases, leaving 16 bases between them. The germline V gene has CDR1 MNHEY and CDR2 SMNVEV (reference sequence). CDR3 length equals 16 residues. Here the CDR3 DNA reads TGTGCCAGCAGTTTATCAGCACAGGGAGACGGGGAGACCCAGTACTTC. This sequence encodes CASSLSAQGDGETQYF.

The V gene is TRBV28, the J gene TRBJ1-1, with 8 bases identical to TRBD1. The germline gives CDR1 MDHEN, CDR2 SYDVKM. CDR3 length equals 13 residues. Germline trimming cut 5 bases from V and 8 bases from J; bases unmatched to any gene: 7. This chain's CDR3 is CASSLTGVEEAFF. CDR3 nucleotides: TGTGCCAGCAGTCTGACAGGGGTTGAAGAAGCTTTCTTT. Variable domain in full (rest from reference TRBV28 and TRBJ1-1): DVKVTQSSRYLVKRTGEKVFLECVQDMDHENMFWYRQDPGLGLRLIYFSYDVKMKEKGDIPEGYSVSREKKERFSLILESASTNQTSMYLCASSLTGVEEAFFGQGTRLTVV.

CDR3 sequence (DNA): TGTGCCAGCAGCGTGGGACAGAGCTCCTATAATTCACCCCTCCACTTT. Amino acid sequence: CASSVGQSSYNSPLHF. The chain combines TRBV9 with TRBJ1-6; 7 nucleotides align to TRBD1. Germline trimming cut 2 bases from V and 0 bases from J; bases unmatched to any gene: 2. The CDR3 is made up of 16 amino acids. CDR1 and CDR2 (germline): SGDLS, YYNGEE.

To note about this clone: Its ends do not fully match the called genes, so a read error is possible. The chain is built from TRBV7-9 and TRBJ1-1; weak D call: TRBD1 (5 bases). CDR1 is SEHNR and CDR2 is FQNEAQ in the germline V gene (reference sequence). CDR3 length: 10 amino acids. The CDR3 is CASSYRFLLF. CDR3 nucleotide sequence: TGTGCCAGCAGCTACAGGTTTTTATTGTTT.

J is TRBJ1-4 and V is TRBV2; 10 positions match TRBD1. Trimming removed 5 bases from V and 11 bases from J; junction bases left unmatched: 11. This CDR3 spans 15 amino acids. The germline CDR1 and CDR2 sequences are SNHLY and FYNNEI. The CDR3 DNA is TGTGCCAGCAGTCCACCGACAGGGGGCTCAGGGAAACTGTTTTTT. The encoded protein is CASSPPTGGSGKLFF.

J is TRBJ2-1 and V is TRBV6-5; the D gene is possibly TRBD1 (5 bases). Germline V gene sequence: CDR1 MNHEY, CDR2 SVGAGI. V lost 5 bases and J lost 7, with 12 bases in between. This CDR3 has 13 amino acids. The CDR3 DNA reads TGTGCCAGCAGTGACCCCTCAGGGAATGAGCAGTTCTTC. It yields the protein CASSDPSGNEQFF.

The V gene is TRBV27, the J gene TRBJ2-7, with TRBD2 as a possible D gene (6 bases). Germline CDR1 reads MNHEY; CDR2 reads SMNVEV (reference sequence). This CDR3 contains 14 residues. Trimming took 3 bases from V and 0 from J, leaving 9 bases between them. The CDR3 protein is CASSFGRSSYEQYF. The CDR3 DNA follows: TGTGCCAGCAGTTTTGGGAGGAGCTCCTACGAGCAGTACTTC.

The rearrangement uses TRBV11-2 and TRBJ2-2, with D perhaps matching TRBD1 (6 bases). This CDR3 has 15 residues. With 4 bases removed from V and 4 bases from J, the gap between germline ends came to 13 bases. Germline V lookup: CDR1 SGHAT, CDR2 FQNNGV. CDR3 region: CASSWGPSGTGELFF. The CDR3 bases are TGTGCCAGCAGCTGGGGGCCCTCGGGCACCGGGGAGCTGTTTTTT.

This chain connects TRBV5-1 to TRBJ2-1, with TRBD2 as a possible D gene (6 bases). The CDR3 consists of 12 residues. Looked up from germline, CDR1 is SGHRS and CDR2 is YFSETQ. Trimming took off 7 bases at V and 5 bases at J, with 10 bases between the two ends. In nucleotides, the CDR3 is TGCGCCAGCGGTAGCGGTAACAATGAGCAGTTCTTC. Its protein product is CASGSGNNEQFF.

V and J are TRBV11-2 and TRBJ2-5, with TRBD1 matching 7 bases. The J call may be mistaken, given a closer DNA end match to TRBJ2-7. Germline CDR1 SGHAT, CDR2 FQNNGV. The CDR3 has 15 amino acids. The CDR3 spells CASRRRQQGTYEQYF. The CDR3 DNA reads as TGTGCCAGCAGACGGCGTCAACAGGGGACCTACGAGCAGTACTTC.

The chain joins TRBV7-9 to TRBJ2-5; TRBD1 aligns across 10 bases. The better agreement between TRBJ2-7 and the DNA end casts doubt on the J call. There are 18 residues in the CDR3. From germline, CDR1 is SEHNR and CDR2 FQNEAQ (reference sequence). The CDR3: CASSLGTGGRLSGYEQYF. The CDR3 coding sequence is TGTGCCAGCAGCTTAGGGACAGGGGGTCGACTCTCGGGATACGAGCAGTACTTC.

The chain joins TRBV6-6 to TRBJ1-1; a possible D gene is TRBD1 (5 bases). CDR1 and CDR2 (germline): MNHNY, SVGAGI (reference sequence). This CDR3 has 15 amino acids. V was pared by 4 bases and J by 5 bases, with 17 bases between. CDR3 coding DNA: TGTGCCAGCAGTTCCGTGGACGGGGGACGGACTGAAGCTTTCTTT. This gives the protein CASSSVDGGRTEAFF.

The rearrangement uses TRBV27 and TRBJ2-5; 10 positions agree with TRBD2. TRBJ2-7 matches the DNA end more closely, so the J call is doubtful. The CDR3 is made up of 16 amino acids. Germline V CDR1 and CDR2: MNHEY, SMNVEV (reference sequence). Here the CDR3 DNA reads TGTGCCAGCCGGACTAGCGGCCTCCCTTCCGCCTACGAGCAGTACTTC. Its translation is CASRTSGLPSAYEQYF.

This clone has a handful of counts. This chain's CDR3 is CASSPTGYGYTF. The DNA for the CDR3 is TGTGCCAGCAGCCCGACGGGGTATGGCTACACCTTC. The chain carries TRBV2 and TRBJ1-2; D unresolved. Trimming pared 6 bases from V and 5 bases from J, leaving 10 bases between. In germline, CDR1 is SNHLY, CDR2 FYNNEI. This CDR3 is 12 amino acids long.

The sample holds one count of this clone. The chain joins TRBV5-1 to TRBJ2-1; D is possibly TRBD1 (5 bases). V shed 4 bases and J shed 5 bases, with 16 bases lying between them. Germline V CDR1 and CDR2: SGHRS, YFSETQ. The CDR3 runs to 15 residues. CDR3 sequence: CASSIDSPNNNEQFF. CDR3 DNA: TGCGCCAGCAGCATCGACAGCCCCAATAACAATGAGCAGTTCTTC. The full variable domain, in which reference TRBV5-1 and TRBJ2-1 provide the parts outside the CDR3, is KAGVTQTPRYLIKTRGQQVTLSCSPISGHRSVSWYQQTPGQGLQFLFEYFSETQRNKGNFPGRFSGRQFSNSRSEMNVSTLELGDSALYLCASSIDSPNNNEQFFGPGTRLTVL.

This clone was recorded only once. The V gene is TRBV7-2, the J gene TRBJ2-2, with 8 bases lining up with TRBD2. The CDR3 runs to 15 residues. The trim removed 5 bases at V and 5 bases at J, leaving 7 bases unmatched. In germline, CDR1 is SGHTA, CDR2 FQGNSA. The CDR3 sequence: CASSPSGSYTGELFF. The DNA for the CDR3 is TGTGCCAGCAGCCCAAGCGGGAGCTATACCGGGGAGCTGTTTTTT.

This chain joins TRBV4-2 and TRBJ2-1; possibly TRBD2 for D (6 bases). Germline values: CDR1 LGHNA, CDR2 YNFKEQ. V gave up 3 bases and J gave up 1 base, with 13 bases separating them. This CDR3 contains 16 residues. CDR3 DNA sequence: TGTGCCAGCAGCCACGCCTTAGCGGTATCCTACAATGAGCAGTTCTTC. Protein sequence: CASSHALAVSYNEQFF.

This clone was observed a handful of times. The CDR3 DNA sequence: TGTGCCAGCAGGGAACGGGGGACCTCTGGAAACACCATATATTTT. Translated, it gives CASRERGTSGNTIYF. The chain links TRBV25-1 to TRBJ1-3, with D perhaps TRBD1 (5 bases). From germline, CDR1 is MGHDK and CDR2 SYGVNS. Trimming removed 6 bases at V and 0 bases at J, with 12 bases between. CDR3 size: 15 residues.

This clone was recorded once. The rearrangement links TRBV19 to TRBJ2-6, with D possibly being TRBD2 (7 bases). CDR3 length: 16 residues. The germline V gene has CDR1 LNHDA and CDR2 SQIVND (reference sequence). Between the trimmed V and J ends, which lost 9 bases and 3 bases, there was a span of 18 bases. CDR3 in amino acids: CARGGTTGSGANVLTF. The CDR3 DNA reads TGTGCCAGGGGGGGGACAACAGGGAGTGGGGCCAACGTCCTGACTTTC.

This clone appeared a few times. The rearrangement joins TRBV2 to TRBJ2-7, with D hard to call. Germline CDR1 is SNHLY and CDR2 is FYNNEI. The CDR3 has 12 residues. V was cut by 8 bases and J by 7 bases, with 15 bases left in between. The DNA for the CDR3 is TGTGCCAGCGGCAGGCGTCCGGAAGAGCAGTACTTC. Residues: CASGRRPEEQYF.

The chain carries TRBV6-1 and TRBJ2-6; no clear D. Germline loops: CDR1 MNHNS, CDR2 SASEGT. The CDR3 extends over 16 amino acids. Trimming shortened V by 0 bases and J by 2 bases, and 8 bases separated the two germline ends. The CDR3 DNA reads TGTGCCAGCAGTGAAGCAATGACAACTGGGGCCAACGTCCTGACTTTC. This encodes CASSEAMTTGANVLTF.

This clone was seen a few times. The chain combines TRBV5-1 with TRBJ2-7; D not resolved. Germline loops: CDR1 SGHRS, CDR2 YFSETQ. This CDR3 contains 11 residues. The germline V and J ends were trimmed by 0 bases and 11 bases, with 9 bases remaining between them. CDR3 sequence: CASSLEERKYF. CDR3 coding DNA: TGCGCCAGCAGCTTGGAGGAGAGGAAGTACTTC.